Sequencing of this T cell receptor beta chain was carried out in a study of T cell repertoires in cytomegalovirus infection. Study context: CMV infection together with matching HLA type was indicated by public TCR beta signatures.

This clonotype was observed at least ten times. Its cognate antigen is unknown. V was pared by 5 bases and J by 6 bases, with 7 bases of the junction left unmatched. The germline gives CDR1 DFQATT, CDR2 SNEGSKA (reference sequence). CDR3 size: 15 residues. General observations from the study: Ex vivo responses were dominated by HLA-C-restricted CMV-specific TCR beta clonotypes. Summed frequency of public TCR beta families distinguished CMV carriers with the relevant HLA.

TCRdb re-called the reads with MiXCR, one entry per CDR3 protein. The table lists about 240,000 distinct CDR3 sequences, about 12% of them singletons. The J gene is TRBJ2-1, the V gene TRBV20-1; 13 bases fit TRBD2. The specimen was PBMCs. This TCR came from a human donor in good health (CMV status not recorded). Some clones in this sample may be carry-over from other donors' samples. The CDR3 DNA is TGCAGTGCTTTGACTAGCGGGAGGCTGCGCAATGAGCAGTTCTTC. It translates to CSALTSGRLRNEQFF.